This T cell receptor (beta chain) was sequenced during a study of blood T cells in healthy people across ages. This clonotype was detected only a few times. Samples had at least 6.5 million PBMCs isolated from them. The authors extracted at least 5 micrograms of total RNA per sample. A sample-barcoded 5' primer and a J-beta primer mix were used in a second PCR of roughly 7 to 12 cycles. A 12-random-nucleotide template-switch adaptor tagged each cDNA molecule. TCRdb fed the 5' RACE reads into MiXCR, producing one record per CDR3 protein. The data hold 1.5 million to 2 million distinct CDR3 sequences, with just under 50% observed a single time. The material sequenced was blood. This clonotype was sampled from a woman aged 40 to 50 in good health.

In DNA, the CDR3 is TGCAGTGCTAGTTGGGACACCTACGAGCAGTACTTC. Its translation: CSASWDTYEQYF. The chain carries TRBV20-1 and TRBJ2-7, with D possibly TRBD1 on 6 matching bases. V was shortened by 3 bases and J by 2 bases, with 8 bases between the two germline ends. CDR1 and CDR2 (germline): DFQATT, SNEGSKA (reference sequence). The CDR3 is made up of 12 amino acids.